Presented here are 4 T cell receptor beta chains from one specimen sequenced in a study of blood T cell repertoires in COVID-19. TCRdb keeps only in-frame clones here, not all; method: immunoSEQ multiplex PCR. The top ten hold roughly 6% of the sample, which has about 110,000 clones, roughly four fifths seen once. The sequenced sample consisted of peripheral blood. These receptors came from a man older than 75 with COVID-19, enrolled during active disease.

The V call is TRBV12-2, the J call TRBJ2-2; the DNA was not used to check the table's D call, TRBD2. TRBV12-2 corresponds to a pseudogene. The CDR3 sequence is 18 residues long. CDR3 nucleotides: TGTGCAAGTCGCTTAGCGAAGGCTAGCGGAAATTTGATCGGGGAGCTGTTTTTT. Translating gives CASRLAKASGNLIGELFF.

The chain couples TRBV6-6 to TRBJ2-7; 7 bases line up with TRBD1. The V gene end was trimmed by 0 bases and the J gene end by 5 bases; junction bases not matched to a gene: 10. CDR1 and CDR2 (germline): MNHNY, SVGAGI (reference sequence). The length of the CDR3 is 16 residues. DNA of the CDR3: TGTGCCAGCAGTTACTCGGGGGATACAGGGGTCCACGAGCAGTACTTC. It codes for CASSYSGDTGVHEQYF.

This clone appeared once. The chain is built from TRBV9 and TRBJ2-1, with 8 positions matching TRBD2. Unmatched junction bases numbered 13, after V lost 3 bases and J lost 8 bases. Germline V gene sequence: CDR1 SGDLS, CDR2 YYNGEE. The CDR3 has 16 amino acids. The CDR3 region has the DNA TGTGCCAGCAGCGCTCCGGGACTAGGTTTTTGGGATGAGCAGTTCTTC. Amino acids: CASSAPGLGFWDEQFF.

CDR3: CASSPNTGSGQPQHF. The CDR3 nucleotides are TGTGCCAGCAGTCCCAATACAGGGTCGGGTCAGCCCCAGCATTTT. This chain links TRBV28 with TRBJ1-5; weak D call: TRBD1 (6 bases). CDR1 and CDR2 from the germline V gene are MDHEN and SYDVKM. V was clipped by 5 bases and J by 6 bases, with 17 bases between them. The CDR3 has 15 residues. Filled out from reference TRBV28 and TRBJ1-5, the complete variable domain reads DVKVTQSSRYLVKRTGEKVFLECVQDMDHENMFWYRQDPGLGLRLIYFSYDVKMKEKGDIPEGYSVSREKKERFSLILESASTNQTSMYLCASSPNTGSGQPQHFGDGTRLSIL.